Shown below are 28 T cell receptor beta chains from a single sample sequenced in a study of long-term antiretroviral therapy in people with HIV. The authors ran the immunoSEQ assay, v3.0, at survey level. TCRdb keeps only in-frame clones here, not all; method: immunoSEQ multiplex PCR. Found here are approximately 37,000 clones, around four fifths of them singletons; the top ten hold 6.2%. Sequences were derived from unsorted PBMCs, sampled 1 year after starting antiretroviral therapy. Source of these receptors: a young man with HIV.

The rearrangement uses TRBV19 and TRBJ1-1, with D uncertain. The V end was cut by 8 bases, the J end by 3 bases, with 10 bases between. The CDR3 has 12 amino acids. From germline, CDR1 is LNHDA and CDR2 SQIVND (reference sequence). CDR3 residues: CASRGTYTEAFF. The CDR3 coding sequence is TGTGCCAGTCGGGGTACTTACACTGAAGCTTTCTTT.

The J gene is TRBJ2-1, the V gene TRBV5-5, with D hard to call. Germline lookup yields CDR1 SGHKS and CDR2 YYEKEE (reference sequence). The CDR3 extends over 10 amino acids. V lost 5 bases and J lost 9, with 6 bases in between. DNA of the CDR3: TGTGCCAGCAGGTCCGGTGAGCAGTTCTTC. Translating it yields CASRSGEQFF.

This chain joins TRBV6-6 and TRBJ2-1; D tentatively reads TRBD1 or TRBD2 (5 bases each). CDR1 is MNHNY, CDR2 SVGAGI, per germline (reference sequence). Deletions cut 5 bases from V and 3 bases from J, with 17 bases between. This CDR3 is 16 amino acids long. The CDR3 DNA reads TGTGCCAGCAGTACCTCCCGGGACCAGTTCTACAATGAGCAGTTCTTC. This gives the protein CASSTSRDQFYNEQFF.

The chain links TRBV27 to TRBJ1-5; D is unclear. Germline V CDR1 and CDR2: MNHEY, SMNVEV (reference sequence). The CDR3 contains 13 residues. The germline V and J ends were trimmed by 5 bases and 5 bases, with 10 bases remaining between them. CDR3 in amino acids: CASSETSYQPQHF. The DNA of the CDR3 is TGTGCCAGCAGTGAGACTTCCTATCAGCCCCAGCATTTT.

V usage is TRBV18 and J usage is TRBJ2-6; D is unclear. This CDR3 comprises 16 residues. CDR1 is KGHSH and CDR2 is LQKENI in the germline V gene. V was pared by 3 bases and J by 0 bases, with 9 bases between. As DNA, the CDR3 is TGTGCCAGCTCACCCACACTGAGCTCTGGGGCCAACGTCCTGACTTTC. Encoded protein: CASSPTLSSGANVLTF.

This chain uses TRBV28 with TRBJ2-7; 8 nucleotides match TRBD1. This CDR3 has 14 amino acids. Germline-derived CDR1 and CDR2 are MDHEN and SYDVKM. Trimming took 2 bases from V and 3 from J; bases not matched to a gene: 3. CDR3 sequence: CASSLRTGNYEQYF. CDR3 in DNA: TGTGCCAGCAGTTTACGGACAGGGAACTACGAGCAGTACTTC.

This chain links TRBV5-6 with TRBJ1-5; 9 bases match TRBD1. V dropped 4 bases and J dropped 1; count of bases not matched to a gene: 12. Germline CDR1 and CDR2: SGHDT and YYEEEE. This CDR3 has 18 amino acids. The DNA for the CDR3 is TGTGCCAGCAGCGTGGGACAGGGAATTAAGGGGAGCAATCAGCCCCAGCATTTT. Encoded protein: CASSVGQGIKGSNQPQHF.

The V call is TRBV2, the J call TRBJ1-2, with D unresolved. The V end lost 2 bases, the J end lost 0 bases, and 7 bases lay between the germline ends. The CDR3 runs 14 residues. From germline, CDR1 is SNHLY and CDR2 FYNNEI. CDR3: CASSETSANYGYTF. The CDR3 DNA is TGTGCCAGCAGTGAAACGTCTGCTAACTATGGCTACACCTTC.

This clone was picked up a small number of times. V gene TRBV27 combines with J gene TRBJ2-1; D ambiguous. This CDR3 has 14 amino acids. V lost 5 bases to trimming and J lost 8 bases, with 16 bases between them. Per the germline V gene, CDR1 is MNHEY and CDR2 is SMNVEV (reference sequence). CDR3 sequence reads: CASSPRFGNDEQFF. DNA for the CDR3: TGTGCCAGCAGTCCGCGATTCGGCAACGATGAGCAGTTCTTC.

The chain employs TRBV5-1 and TRBJ1-4; possibly TRBD1 for D (5 bases). The CDR3 contains 16 residues. Between the trimmed V and J ends, which lost 6 bases and 3 bases, there was a span of 18 bases. From germline, CDR1 is SGHRS and CDR2 YFSETQ. Here the CDR3 reads CASTRGGTGANEKLFF. The DNA of the CDR3 is TGCGCCAGCACCCGTGGGGGAACTGGCGCTAATGAAAAACTGTTTTTT.

This clone was detected only a few times. The CDR3 spells CASSLDRGSNSPLHF. The CDR3 DNA is TGTGCCAGCAGCTTAGACAGGGGATCGAATTCACCCCTCCACTTT. The chain combines TRBV7-2 with TRBJ1-6; 7 bases agree with TRBD1. Germline V gene sequence: CDR1 SGHTA, CDR2 FQGNSA. J gave up 7 bases and V 1 base, and 4 bases lay outside the gene matches. The CDR3 has 15 residues.

The rearrangement uses TRBV19 and TRBJ2-7; 8 bases match TRBD2. The CDR3 is 14 amino acids. V lost 8 bases to trimming and J lost 0 bases; unmatched junction nucleotides: 6. CDR1 is LNHDA and CDR2 is SQIVND in the germline V gene (reference sequence). In DNA form, the CDR3 reads TGTGCCAGTCGCGGGGGGATCCTCTCCTACGAGCAGTACTTC. Translation gives CASRGGILSYEQYF.

This clone was counted between two and nine times. The V call is TRBV6-1, the J call TRBJ1-6; 8 bases line up with TRBD1. CDR1 and CDR2 (germline): MNHNS, SASEGT. The CDR3 length is 15 residues. The V and J ends lost 1 base and 8 bases, in that order; junction bases with no gene match: 4. For the CDR3, the DNA is TGTGCCAGCAGTGAAGGGGGGACAGGATATTCACCCCTCCACTTT. This encodes CASSEGGTGYSPLHF.

The genes are TRBV11-2 and TRBJ1-1; unclear D gene. The CDR3 covers 15 residues. Deletions cut 5 bases from V and 5 bases from J, with 18 bases between. Germline CDR1 reads SGHAT; CDR2 reads FQNNGV. In DNA, the CDR3 is TGTGCCAGCAGCCCTTTAATAGGTCTCCAAACTGAAGCTTTCTTT. The encoded protein is CASSPLIGLQTEAFF. Full variable domain (missing parts from reference TRBV11-2 and TRBJ1-1): EAGVAQSPRYKIIEKRQSVAFWCNPISGHATLYWYQQILGQGPKLLIQFQNNGVVDDSQLPKDRFSAERLKGVDSTLKIQPAKLEDSAVYLCASSPLIGLQTEAFFGQGTRLTVV.

This clone showed up just a few times. The chain combines TRBV29-1 with TRBJ1-5; D is undetermined. This CDR3 region has 13 residues. Germline V lookup: CDR1 SQVTM, CDR2 ANQGSEA. V dropped 7 bases and J dropped 4 bases, with 14 bases sitting between them. CDR3 protein: CSASPGQNQPQHF. DNA for the CDR3: TGCAGCGCATCCCCCGGCCAGAATCAGCCCCAGCATTTT.

The chain links TRBV7-6 to TRBJ2-7; no firm D call. The CDR3 contains 15 residues. Germline-derived CDR1 and CDR2 are SGHVS and FNYEAQ. Deletions cut 1 base from V and 3 bases from J, with 13 bases between. The CDR3 loop is CASSLGSDGFYEQYF. CDR3 nucleotide sequence: TGTGCCAGCAGCTTAGGGTCGGACGGGTTCTACGAGCAGTACTTC. Drawing the rest from reference TRBV7-6 and TRBJ2-7, the complete variable domain is GAGVSQSPRYKVTKRGQDVALRCDPISGHVSLYWYRQALGQGPEFLTYFNYEAQQDKSGLPNDRFSAERPEGSISTLTIQRTEQRDSAMYRCASSLGSDGFYEQYFGPGTRLTVT.

The chain combines TRBV10-2 with TRBJ1-4; 7 bases match TRBD1. The CDR3 contains 14 residues. Germline loops: CDR1 WSHSY, CDR2 SAAADI. The V and J ends lost 8 bases and 8 bases, in that order; junction bases with no gene match: 11. CDR3 bases: TGCGCCAGCGGGCCCGGGACAGTAAACGAAAAACTGTTTTTT. Translated: CASGPGTVNEKLFF.

The chain combines TRBV15 with TRBJ1-1; D is possibly TRBD1 (5 bases). Germline loops: CDR1 LNHNV, CDR2 YYDKDF (reference sequence). This CDR3 comprises 15 residues. V was shortened by 1 base and J by 0 bases, with 9 bases between the two germline ends. DNA of the CDR3: TGTGCCACCAGCAGAGTGCAGGGCATGAACACTGAAGCTTTCTTT. Translation gives CATSRVQGMNTEAFF.

The rearrangement uses TRBV19 and TRBJ1-4; tentatively, D is TRBD1 (5 bases). Germline CDR1 and CDR2: LNHDA and SQIVND (reference sequence). The CDR3 is 14 amino acids. Trimming took 3 bases from V and 3 from J, leaving 8 bases between them. The CDR3 coding sequence is TGTGCCAGTAGTATTCGAGGGGCTAATGAAAAACTGTTTTTT. Translating gives CASSIRGANEKLFF.

This chain links TRBV5-6 with TRBJ2-1; 8 nucleotides agree with TRBD2. Looked up from germline, CDR1 is SGHDT and CDR2 is YYEEEE. CDR3 length: 15 residues. Unmatched junction bases numbered 7, after V lost 2 bases and J lost 6 bases. The CDR3 nucleotides read TGTGCCAGCAGCTTACAAGCGGGGGTTCGCAATGAGCAGTTCTTC. As protein: CASSLQAGVRNEQFF.

This clone is deemed medium-sized. The chain links TRBV5-1 to TRBJ1-2; no reliable D call. Germline CDR1 reads SGHRS; CDR2 reads YFSETQ. The CDR3 is made up of 12 amino acids. V was clipped by 4 bases and J by 1 base, with 5 bases between them. CDR3: CASSEDNYGYTF. The CDR3, as DNA: TGCGCCAGCAGCGAGGATAACTATGGCTACACCTTC.

The chain joins TRBV28 to TRBJ1-1; 8 bases line up with TRBD1. V shed 5 bases, J shed 5 bases, and the junction held 13 bases outside the gene matches. The CDR3 is made up of 16 amino acids. Germline V gene lookup returns CDR1 MDHEN and CDR2 SYDVKM. The CDR3 region is CASSPRGTGFGTEAFF. The CDR3 nucleotides read TGTGCCAGCAGTCCCCGGGGGACAGGATTTGGTACTGAAGCTTTCTTT.

The genes are TRBV18 and TRBJ1-2; 10 nucleotides agree with TRBD1. V shed 6 bases and J 4 bases; nucleotides not matched to a gene: 5. The germline gives CDR1 KGHSH, CDR2 LQKENI. There are 14 residues in the CDR3. Here the CDR3 DNA reads TGTGCCAGCTCTGACAGGGGGCAAGGCTATGGCTACACCTTC. This codes for CASSDRGQGYGYTF.

The chain employs TRBV27 and TRBJ2-7; no clear D gene. The CDR3 consists of 13 residues. V dropped 1 base and J dropped 9 bases, with 13 bases sitting between them. CDR1 MNHEY and CDR2 SMNVEV come from the germline V gene (reference sequence). In DNA form, the CDR3 reads TGTGCCAGCAGTTTATTACCCGGGCCCGGGCAGTACTTC. It is translated as CASSLLPGPGQYF.

This chain connects TRBV5-6 to TRBJ1-4; D not certain. CDR3 size: 19 residues. Germline-derived CDR1 and CDR2 are SGHDT and YYEEEE. Trimming left V 2 bases short and J 3 bases short, with 23 bases between. For the CDR3, the DNA is TGTGCCAGCAGCTTCCGGATTAACTCCCAGGCCCCTGCTAATGAAAAACTGTTTTTT. Translation: CASSFRINSQAPANEKLFF.

The V call is TRBV6-6, the J call TRBJ1-1; D not certain. The length of the CDR3 is 15 residues. The germline gives CDR1 MNHNY, CDR2 SVGAGI (reference sequence). Trimming cost V 0 bases and J 1 base, with 9 bases left between them. CDR3 loop: CASSYSIGKNTEAFF. CDR3 nucleotide sequence: TGTGCCAGCAGTTACTCGATAGGGAAGAACACTGAAGCTTTCTTT.

The rearrangement links TRBV11-2 to TRBJ1-2; D call uncertain. Trimming removed 4 bases at V and 4 bases at J, with 10 bases between. The CDR3 is made up of 13 amino acids. In germline, CDR1 is SGHAT, CDR2 FQNNGV. CDR3 DNA sequence: TGTGCCAGCAGCTCACTCGAGGGCTATGGCTACACCTTC. Translation gives CASSSLEGYGYTF. Using reference TRBV11-2 and TRBJ1-2 for the parts outside the CDR3, the full variable domain is EAGVAQSPRYKIIEKRQSVAFWCNPISGHATLYWYQQILGQGPKLLIQFQNNGVVDDSQLPKDRFSAERLKGVDSTLKIQPAKLEDSAVYLCASSSLEGYGYTFGSGTRLTVV.

This clone was counted a few times. The rearrangement joins TRBV7-2 to TRBJ2-7; D not certain. The ends were cut back, 5 bases at V and 0 bases at J, with 2 bases in the middle. This CDR3 spans 11 amino acids. CDR1 is SGHTA and CDR2 is FQGNSA in the germline V gene. The CDR3 DNA reads as TGTGCCAGCAGCACCTCCTACGAGCAGTACTTC. Translated: CASSTSYEQYF.